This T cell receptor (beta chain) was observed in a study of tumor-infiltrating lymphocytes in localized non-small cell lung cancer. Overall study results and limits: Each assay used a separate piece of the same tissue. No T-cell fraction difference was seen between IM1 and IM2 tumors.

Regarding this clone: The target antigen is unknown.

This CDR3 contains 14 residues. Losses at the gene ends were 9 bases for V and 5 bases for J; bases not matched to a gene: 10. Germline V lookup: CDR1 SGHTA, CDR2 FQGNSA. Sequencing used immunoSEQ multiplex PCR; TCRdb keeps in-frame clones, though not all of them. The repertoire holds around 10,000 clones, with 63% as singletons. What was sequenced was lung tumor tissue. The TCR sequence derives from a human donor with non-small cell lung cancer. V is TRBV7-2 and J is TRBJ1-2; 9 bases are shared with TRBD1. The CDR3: CASSWAGTGYGYTF. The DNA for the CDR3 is TGTGCCAGTAGTTGGGCCGGGACAGGGTATGGCTACACCTTC.